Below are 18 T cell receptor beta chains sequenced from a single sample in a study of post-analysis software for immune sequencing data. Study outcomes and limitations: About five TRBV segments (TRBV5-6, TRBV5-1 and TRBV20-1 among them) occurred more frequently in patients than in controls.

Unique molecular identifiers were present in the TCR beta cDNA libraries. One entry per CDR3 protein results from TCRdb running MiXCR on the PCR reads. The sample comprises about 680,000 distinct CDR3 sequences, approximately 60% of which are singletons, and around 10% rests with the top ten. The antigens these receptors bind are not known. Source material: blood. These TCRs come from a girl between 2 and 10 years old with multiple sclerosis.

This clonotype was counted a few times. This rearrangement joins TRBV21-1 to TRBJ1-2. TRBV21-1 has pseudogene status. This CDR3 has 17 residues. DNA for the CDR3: TGTGCCAGCAGCAAAATCGTGGAGGGTGGGGTTAACTATGGCTACACCTTC. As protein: CASSKIVEGGVNYGYTF.

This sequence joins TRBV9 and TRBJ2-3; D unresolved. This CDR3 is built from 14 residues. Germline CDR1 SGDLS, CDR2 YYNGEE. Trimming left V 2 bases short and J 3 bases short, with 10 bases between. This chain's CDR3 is CASSVRLGTDTQYF. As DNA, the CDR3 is TGTGCCAGCAGCGTCCGATTGGGGACAGATACGCAGTATTTT. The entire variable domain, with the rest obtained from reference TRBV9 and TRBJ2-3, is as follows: DSGVTQTPKHLITATGQRVTLRCSPRSGDLSVYWYQQSLDQGLQFLIQYYNGEERAKGNILERFSAQQFPDLHSELNLSSLELGDSALYFCASSVRLGTDTQYFGPGTRLTVL.

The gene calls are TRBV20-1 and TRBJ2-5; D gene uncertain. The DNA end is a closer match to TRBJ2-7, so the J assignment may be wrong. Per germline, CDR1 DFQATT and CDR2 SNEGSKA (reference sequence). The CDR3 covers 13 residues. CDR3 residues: CSARPTHSPEQYF. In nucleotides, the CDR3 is TGCAGTGCCAGGCCGACCCACTCCCCCGAGCAGTACTTC.

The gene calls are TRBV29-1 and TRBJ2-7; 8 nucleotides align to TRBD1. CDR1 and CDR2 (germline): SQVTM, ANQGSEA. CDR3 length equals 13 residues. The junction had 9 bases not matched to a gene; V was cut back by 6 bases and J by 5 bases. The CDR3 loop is CSVIDRGGHEQYF. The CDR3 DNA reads TGCAGCGTGATTGACAGGGGCGGCCACGAGCAGTACTTC.

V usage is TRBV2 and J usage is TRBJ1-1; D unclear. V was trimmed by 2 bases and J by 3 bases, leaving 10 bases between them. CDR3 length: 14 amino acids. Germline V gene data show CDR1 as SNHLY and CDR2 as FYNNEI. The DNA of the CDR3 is TGTGCCAGCAGTGAAATTTGGGGTTACACTGAAGCTTTCTTT. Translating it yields CASSEIWGYTEAFF.

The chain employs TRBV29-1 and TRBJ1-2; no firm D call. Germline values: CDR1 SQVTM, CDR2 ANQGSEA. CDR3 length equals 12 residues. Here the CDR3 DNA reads TGCAGTGGGAGAGGGCCAGACTATGGCTACACCTTC. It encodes CSGRGPDYGYTF.

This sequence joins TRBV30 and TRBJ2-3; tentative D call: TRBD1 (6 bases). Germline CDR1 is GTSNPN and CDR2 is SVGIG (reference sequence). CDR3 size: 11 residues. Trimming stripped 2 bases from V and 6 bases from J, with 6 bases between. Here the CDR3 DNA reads TGTGCCTGGAGTCAGGGGGATACGCAGTATTTT. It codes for CAWSQGDTQYF. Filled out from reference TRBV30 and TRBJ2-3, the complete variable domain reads SQTIHQWPATLVQPVGSPLSLECTVEGTSNPNLYWYRQAAGRGLQLLFYSVGIGQISSEVPQNLSASRPQDRQFILSSKKLLLSDSGFYLCAWSQGDTQYFGPGTRLTVL.

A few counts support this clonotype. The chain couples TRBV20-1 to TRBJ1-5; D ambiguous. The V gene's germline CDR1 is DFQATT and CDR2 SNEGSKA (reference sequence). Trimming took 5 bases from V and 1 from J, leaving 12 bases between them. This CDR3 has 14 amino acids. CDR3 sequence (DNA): TGCAGTGCTTCCAATCTTGACAGCAATCAGCCCCAGCATTTT. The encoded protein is CSASNLDSNQPQHF.

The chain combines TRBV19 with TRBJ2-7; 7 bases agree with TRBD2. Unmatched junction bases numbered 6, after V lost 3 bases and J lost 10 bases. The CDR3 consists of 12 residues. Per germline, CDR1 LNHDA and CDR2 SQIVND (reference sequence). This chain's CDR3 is CASSIWEGGQYF. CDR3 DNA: TGTGCCAGTAGTATCTGGGAGGGAGGTCAGTACTTC.

Here the CDR3 DNA reads TGTGCCAGCAGTTCAACTAGCGGGAGGGCCCGGGGGCAAGAGACCCAGTACTTC. This translates into CASSSTSGRARGQETQYF. This rearrangement joins TRBV12-3 or TRBV12-4 to TRBJ2-5, with 13 bases matching TRBD2. The CDR3 extends over 18 amino acids. The V gene end was trimmed by 4 bases and the J gene end by 2 bases; junction bases not matched to a gene: 10.

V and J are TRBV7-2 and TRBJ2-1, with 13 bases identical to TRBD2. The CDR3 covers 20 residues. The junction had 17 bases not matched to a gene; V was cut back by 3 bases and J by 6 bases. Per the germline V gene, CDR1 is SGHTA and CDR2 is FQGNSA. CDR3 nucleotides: TGTGCCAGCAGCTTTGGGACAGGGGGAAGACTAGCGGGAGGCCCCAATGAGCAGTTCTTC. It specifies CASSFGTGGRLAGGPNEQFF.

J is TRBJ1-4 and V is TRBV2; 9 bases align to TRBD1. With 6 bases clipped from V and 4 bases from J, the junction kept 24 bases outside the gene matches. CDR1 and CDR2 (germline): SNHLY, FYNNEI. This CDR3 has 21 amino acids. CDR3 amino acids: CASSALADRQGGKVLNEKLFF. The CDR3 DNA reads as TGTGCCAGCAGCGCTCTAGCCGATCGACAGGGGGGGAAAGTCCTTAATGAAAAACTGTTTTTT.

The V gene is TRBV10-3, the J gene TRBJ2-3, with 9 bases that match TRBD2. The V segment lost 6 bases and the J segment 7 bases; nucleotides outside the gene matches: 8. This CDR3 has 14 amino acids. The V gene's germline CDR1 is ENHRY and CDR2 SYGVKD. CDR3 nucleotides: TGTGCCATCAGCTCTAGCGGGGAAGTCCATACGCAGTATTTT. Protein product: CAISSSGEVHTQYF.

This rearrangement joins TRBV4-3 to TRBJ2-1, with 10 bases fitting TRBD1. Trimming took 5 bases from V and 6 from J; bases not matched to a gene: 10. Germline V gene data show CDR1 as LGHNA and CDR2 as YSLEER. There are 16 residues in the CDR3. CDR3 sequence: CASSARDRGGFNEQFF. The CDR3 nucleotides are TGCGCCAGCAGCGCCCGGGACAGGGGTGGATTCAATGAGCAGTTCTTC.

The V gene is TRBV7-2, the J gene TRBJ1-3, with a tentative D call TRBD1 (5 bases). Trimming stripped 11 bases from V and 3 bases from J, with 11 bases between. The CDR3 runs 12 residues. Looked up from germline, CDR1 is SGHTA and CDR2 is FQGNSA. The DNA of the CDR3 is TGTGCCGTCCGGGGGTATGGAAACACCATATATTTT. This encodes CAVRGYGNTIYF.

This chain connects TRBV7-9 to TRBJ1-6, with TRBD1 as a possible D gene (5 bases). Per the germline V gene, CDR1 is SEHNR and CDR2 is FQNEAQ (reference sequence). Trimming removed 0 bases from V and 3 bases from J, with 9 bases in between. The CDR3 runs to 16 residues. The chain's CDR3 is CASSLADSSYNSPLHF. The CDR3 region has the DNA TGTGCCAGCAGCTTAGCCGACAGTAGCTATAATTCACCCCTCCACTTT.

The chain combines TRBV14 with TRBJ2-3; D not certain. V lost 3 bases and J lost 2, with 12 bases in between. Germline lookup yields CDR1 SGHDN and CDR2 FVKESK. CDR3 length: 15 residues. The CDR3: CASSHSVSITDTQYF. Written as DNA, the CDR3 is TGTGCCAGCAGCCATTCGGTTTCCATCACAGATACGCAGTATTTT. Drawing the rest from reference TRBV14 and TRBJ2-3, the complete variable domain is EAGVTQFPSHSVIEKGQTVTLRCDPISGHDNLYWYRRVMGKEIKFLLHFVKESKQDESGMPNNRFLAERTGGTYSTLKVQPAELEDSGVYFCASSHSVSITDTQYFGPGTRLTVL.

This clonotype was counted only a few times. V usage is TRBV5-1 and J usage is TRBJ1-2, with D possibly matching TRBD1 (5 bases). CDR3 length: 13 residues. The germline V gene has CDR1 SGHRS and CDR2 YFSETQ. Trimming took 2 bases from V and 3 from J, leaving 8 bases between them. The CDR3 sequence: CASSFGADYGYTF. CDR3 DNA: TGCGCCAGCAGCTTTGGGGCGGACTATGGCTACACCTTC.